This T cell receptor beta chain was identified during a study of T-cell memory formation after mild COVID-19. TCRdb re-called the 5' RACE reads through MiXCR, storing one row per CDR3 protein. The data show about 290,000 distinct CDR3 sequences, more than 15% seen once. This clonotype was seen ten or more times. The sequence came from a man between 18 and 29 years old who had mild COVID-19 (a few samples of this study predate the infection). Cell type and time point are not known. The sample consisted of PBMCs or a T cell subset sorted from them (not recorded which).

This CDR3 is CASRPSVEEKLFF. The CDR3 DNA reads TGTGCCAGCAGGCCGAGCGTTGAGGAAAAACTGTTTTTT. This chain joins TRBV6-5 and TRBJ1-4, with D uncertain. Trimming cost V 6 bases and J 8 bases, with 13 bases left between them. Germline-derived CDR1 and CDR2 are MNHEY and SVGAGI. The CDR3 loop spans 13 amino acids.